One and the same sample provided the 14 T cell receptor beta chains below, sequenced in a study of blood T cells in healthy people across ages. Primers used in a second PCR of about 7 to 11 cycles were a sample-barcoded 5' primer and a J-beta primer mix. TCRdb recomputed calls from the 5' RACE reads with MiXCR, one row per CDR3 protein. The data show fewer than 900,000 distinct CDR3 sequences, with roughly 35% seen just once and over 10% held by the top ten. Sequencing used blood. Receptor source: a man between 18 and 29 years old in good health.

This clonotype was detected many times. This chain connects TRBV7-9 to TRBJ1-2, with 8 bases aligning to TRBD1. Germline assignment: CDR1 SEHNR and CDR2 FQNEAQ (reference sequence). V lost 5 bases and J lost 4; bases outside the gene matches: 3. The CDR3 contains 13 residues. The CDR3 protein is CASSPTGGYGYTF. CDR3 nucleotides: TGTGCCAGCAGCCCTACAGGGGGCTATGGCTACACCTTC.

CDR3 in amino acids: CSARAGSSNQPQHF. The CDR3 nucleotides are TGCAGTGCTAGAGCGGGGTCCAGCAATCAGCCCCAGCATTTT. The chain has TRBV20-1 and TRBJ1-5; D unresolved. CDR1 is DFQATT and CDR2 is SNEGSKA in the germline V gene (reference sequence). V lost 1 base, J lost 1 base, and 8 bases lay in between. This CDR3 contains 14 residues.

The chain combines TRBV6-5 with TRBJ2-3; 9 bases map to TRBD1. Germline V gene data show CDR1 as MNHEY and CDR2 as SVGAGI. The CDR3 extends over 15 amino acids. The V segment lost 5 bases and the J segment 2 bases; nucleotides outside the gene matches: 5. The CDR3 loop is CASSRQGEATDTQYF. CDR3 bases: TGTGCCAGCAGTCGACAGGGGGAAGCCACAGATACGCAGTATTTT.

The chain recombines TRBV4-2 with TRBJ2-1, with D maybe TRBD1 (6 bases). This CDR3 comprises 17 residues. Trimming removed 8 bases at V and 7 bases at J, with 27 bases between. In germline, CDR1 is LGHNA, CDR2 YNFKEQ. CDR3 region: CASASEGHRRRQNEQFF. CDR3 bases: TGTGCCAGCGCCTCTGAGGGACACCGAAGGAGACAGAATGAGCAGTTCTTC.

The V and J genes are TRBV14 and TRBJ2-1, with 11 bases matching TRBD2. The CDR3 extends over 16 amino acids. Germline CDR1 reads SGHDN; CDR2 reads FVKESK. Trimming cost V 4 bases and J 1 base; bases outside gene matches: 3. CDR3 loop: CASSRGLAASYNEQFF. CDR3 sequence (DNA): TGTGCCAGCAGCCGGGGACTAGCGGCTTCCTACAATGAGCAGTTCTTC.

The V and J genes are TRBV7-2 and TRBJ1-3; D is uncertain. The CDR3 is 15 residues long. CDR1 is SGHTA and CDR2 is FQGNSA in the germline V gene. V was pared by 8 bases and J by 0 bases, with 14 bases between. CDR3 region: CASSLSPNSGNTIYF. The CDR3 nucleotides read TGTGCCAGCTCTCTTTCCCCGAACTCTGGAAACACCATATATTTT. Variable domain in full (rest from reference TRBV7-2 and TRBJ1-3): GAGVSQSPSNKVTEKGKDVELRCDPISGHTALYWYRQSLGQGLEFLIYFQGNSAPDKSGLPSDRFSAERTGGSVSTLTIQRTQQEDSAVYLCASSLSPNSGNTIYFGEGSWLTVV.

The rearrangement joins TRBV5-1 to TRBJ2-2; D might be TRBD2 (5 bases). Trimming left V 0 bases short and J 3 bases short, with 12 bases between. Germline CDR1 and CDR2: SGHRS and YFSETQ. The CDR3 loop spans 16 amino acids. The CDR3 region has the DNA TGCGCCAGCAGCTTGGATCGCGGGCTTCACACCGGGGAGCTGTTTTTT. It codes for CASSLDRGLHTGELFF.

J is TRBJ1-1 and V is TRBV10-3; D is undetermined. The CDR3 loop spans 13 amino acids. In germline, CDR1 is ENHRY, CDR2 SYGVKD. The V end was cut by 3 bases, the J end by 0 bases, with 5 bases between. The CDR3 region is CAISDGVNTEAFF. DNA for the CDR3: TGTGCCATCAGTGACGGGGTGAACACTGAAGCTTTCTTT.

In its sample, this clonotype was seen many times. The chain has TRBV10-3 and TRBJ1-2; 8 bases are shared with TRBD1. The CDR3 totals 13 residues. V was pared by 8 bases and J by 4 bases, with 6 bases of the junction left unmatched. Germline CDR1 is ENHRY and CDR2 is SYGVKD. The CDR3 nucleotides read TGTGCCATCTATAACGACAGGGGCTATGGCTACACCTTC. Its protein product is CAIYNDRGYGYTF.

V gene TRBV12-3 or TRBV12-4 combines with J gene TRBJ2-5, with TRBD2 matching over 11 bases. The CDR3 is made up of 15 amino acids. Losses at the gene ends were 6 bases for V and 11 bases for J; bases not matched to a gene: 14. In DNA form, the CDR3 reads TGTGCCAGCAGCCAAACTAGCGGGGGTGATGATGAGCAGTACTTC. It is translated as CASSQTSGGDDEQYF.

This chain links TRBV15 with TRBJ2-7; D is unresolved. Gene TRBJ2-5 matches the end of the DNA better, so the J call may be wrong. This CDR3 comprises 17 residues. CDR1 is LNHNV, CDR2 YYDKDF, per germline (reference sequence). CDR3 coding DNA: TGTGCCACCAGCAGAGATCGGTACACACTATCTCAAGAGACCCAGTACTTC. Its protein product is CATSRDRYTLSQETQYF.

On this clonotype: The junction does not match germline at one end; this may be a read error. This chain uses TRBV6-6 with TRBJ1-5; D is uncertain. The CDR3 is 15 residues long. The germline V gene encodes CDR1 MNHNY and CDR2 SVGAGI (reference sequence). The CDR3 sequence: CASSRSDTSSQPQHF. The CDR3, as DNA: TGTGCCAGCAGTCGAAGTGACACTAGCAGTCAGCCCCAGCATTTT.

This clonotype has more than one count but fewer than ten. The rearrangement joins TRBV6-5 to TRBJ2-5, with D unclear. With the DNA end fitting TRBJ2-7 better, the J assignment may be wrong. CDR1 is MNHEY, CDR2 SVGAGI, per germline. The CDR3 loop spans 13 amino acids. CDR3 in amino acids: CASSYSHYGEQYF. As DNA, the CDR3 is TGTGCCAGCAGTTACTCCCATTATGGCGAGCAGTACTTC.

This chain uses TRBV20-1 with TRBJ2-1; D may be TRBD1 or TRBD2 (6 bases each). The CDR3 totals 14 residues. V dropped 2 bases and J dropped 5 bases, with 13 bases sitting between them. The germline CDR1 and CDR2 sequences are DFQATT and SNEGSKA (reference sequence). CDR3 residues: CSARQGRGDNEQFF. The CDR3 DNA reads TGCAGTGCTAGACAAGGAAGGGGGGACAATGAGCAGTTCTTC.